A selection of T cell receptor beta chains follows, all from one sample in a study of blood T cell repertoires in COVID-19. Produced via immunoSEQ multiplex PCR; TCRdb's table is partial and in-frame only. This table holds 350,000 or so clones, almost 90% found once. The sample taken for sequencing was peripheral blood. These receptors were taken from a man aged 18 to 30 with active or convalescent COVID-19. Both conserved end residues are part of each CDR3. The D gene is left open where the match is weak. Rows may omit the clone size; those that give it use once, few, many or a size class.

TRBV6-5,once,TRBJ2-2,.,CASSYSTGTGELFF,TGTGCCAGCAGTTACTCGACTGGAACCGGGGAGCTGTTTTTT
TRBV27,few,TRBJ1-6,TRBD1,CASSFRDRGPSSYNSPLHF,TGTGCCAGCAGTTTCCGGGACAGGGGGCCTAGCTCCTATAATTCACCCCTCCACTTT
TRBV7-3,.,TRBJ2-1,.,CASNVGAARDNEQFF,TGTGCCAGCAACGTCGGCGCCGCTCGGGACAATGAGCAGTTCTTC
TRBV27,.,TRBJ2-7,TRBD2,CASSSPGLAGGGPYEQYF,TGTGCCAGCAGTTCCCCGGGACTAGCGGGGGGCGGGCCCTACGAGCAGTACTTC
TRBV14,.,TRBJ2-2,TRBD1,CASSAGQGPTGELFF,TGTGCCAGCAGCGCTGGACAGGGACCAACCGGGGAGCTGTTTTTT
TRBV6-5,.,TRBJ1-2,.,CASSYSGAANYGYTF,TGTGCCAGCAGTTACTCGGGGGCTGCCAACTATGGCTACACCTTC
TRBV5-1,.,TRBJ2-5,.,CASSLGWSAAKETQYF,TGCGCCAGCAGCCTAGGATGGTCGGCGGCGAAAGAGACCCAGTACTTC
TRBV5-1,.,TRBJ1-5,TRBD1,CASSPGTGSQPQHF,TGCGCCAGCAGCCCTGGGACAGGGAGTCAGCCCCAGCATTTT
TRBV24-1,.,TRBJ2-1,.,CATSDSGLQKDNEQFF,TGTGCCACCAGTGATTCGGGGTTGCAAAAGGACAATGAGCAGTTCTTC
TRBV28,.,TRBJ2-3,.,CASSFQPGEGDTQYF,TGTGCCAGCAGTTTTCAGCCAGGGGAGGGCGATACGCAGTATTTT
TRBV6-5,.,TRBJ1-1,.,CASKDRRLNTEAFF,TGTGCCAGCAAGGACAGAAGACTCAACACTGAAGCTTTCTTT
TRBV3-1/TRBV3-2,.,TRBJ2-5,TRBD1,CASSHPGDRGETQYF,TGTGCCAGCAGCCACCCCGGGGACAGGGGAGAGACCCAGTACTTC
TRBV6-2/TRBV6-3,.,TRBJ1-3,.,CASSYGPTVSSGNTIYF,TGTGCGAGCAGTTACGGTCCTACAGTATCCTCTGGAAACACCATATATTTT
TRBV6-5,.,TRBJ2-1,TRBD1,CASSRTGGSYNEQFF,TGTGCCAGCAGCAGGACAGGGGGAAGCTACAATGAGCAGTTCTTC
TRBV28,.,TRBJ1-2,TRBD1,CASRGDRVGYGYTF,TGTGCCAGCAGGGGAGACAGGGTAGGGTATGGCTACACCTTC